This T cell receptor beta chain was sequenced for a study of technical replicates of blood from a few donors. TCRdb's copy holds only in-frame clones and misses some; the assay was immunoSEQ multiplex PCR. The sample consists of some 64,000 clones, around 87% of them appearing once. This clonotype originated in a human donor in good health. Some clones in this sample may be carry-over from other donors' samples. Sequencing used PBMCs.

The CDR3 region has the DNA TGTGCCAGCAGTAAGGCAGGTCCTTATGGCTACACCTTC. It yields the protein CASSKAGPYGYTF. The chain employs TRBV25-1 and TRBJ1-2; D gene uncertain. In germline, CDR1 is MGHDK, CDR2 SYGVNS. V lost 5 bases to trimming and J lost 5 bases, with 12 bases between them. This CDR3 region has 13 residues.